This T cell receptor (beta chain) was sequenced during a study of blood T cell repertoires in COVID-19. Trimming took 1 base from V and 11 from J, leaving 6 bases between them. The CDR3 is 11 residues long. Germline lookup yields CDR1 LNHDA and CDR2 SQIVND (reference sequence). Sequencing was performed with immunoSEQ multiplex PCR; in TCRdb, only in-frame clones are kept and a portion is missing. The sample carries 250,000 to 300,000 clones, approximately 88% recorded once. This clonotype was obtained from a woman aged 25 to 39 who had recovered from COVID-19. The sequenced sample consisted of PBMCs or T cells enriched from blood (not recorded which). This chain joins TRBV19 and TRBJ1-5; unclear D gene. The CDR3 region has the DNA TGTGCCAGTAGTATAGGGCACACCCAGCATTTT. Its translation: CASSIGHTQHF.